The 8 T cell receptor beta chains below all came from one sample that was sequenced in a study of beta chain features in type 1 diabetes. Expressed TCRB transcripts were sequenced because the entire RNA isolate underwent reverse transcription. The repertoire was sequenced with immunoSEQ multiplex PCR; TCRdb's copy has only in-frame clones and lacks some. The sample yields about 150,000 clones, approximately 8.1% seen once. Input material: central memory CD4+ T cells from blood. The receptors shown here come from a man aged 18-30 years in good health.

The chain links TRBV7-8 to TRBJ2-3, with D tentatively TRBD1 (5 bases). Germline CDR1 reads SGHVS; CDR2 reads FQNEAQ. This CDR3 is built from 13 residues. The CDR3 protein is CPLWGTCRDTQYF. CDR3 DNA sequence: TGTCCCCTCTGGGGCACCTGTAGAGATACGCAGTATTTT.

This rearrangement joins TRBV6-6 to TRBJ1-5; D not resolved. There are 15 residues in the CDR3. Germline V gene lookup returns CDR1 MNHNY and CDR2 SVGAGI (reference sequence). With 0 bases removed from V and 0 bases from J, the gap between germline ends came to 6 bases. CDR3 DNA sequence: TGTGCCAGCAGTTACTCGGGAGATAGCAATCAGCCCCAGCATTTT. This sequence encodes CASSYSGDSNQPQHF.

In DNA form, the CDR3 reads TGTGCCATCACCCCGACAGGCGCAACCTACGAGCAGTACTTC. Amino acids: CAITPTGATYEQYF. The genes are TRBV10-3 and TRBJ2-7; tentative D call: TRBD1 (6 bases). The V and J ends lost 7 bases and 2 bases respectively, with 15 bases between them. The CDR3 length is 14 residues. Germline CDR1 reads ENHRY; CDR2 reads SYGVKD.

This chain joins TRBV5-1 and TRBJ2-5, with D possibly matching TRBD1 (5 bases). Trimming stripped 0 bases from V and 5 bases from J, with 8 bases between. Germline CDR1 and CDR2: SGHRS and YFSETQ. This CDR3 comprises 13 residues. The CDR3 region is CASSLEAGETQYF. CDR3 bases: TGCGCCAGCAGCTTGGAGGCAGGGGAGACCCAGTACTTC.

The table lists this clone with many counts. The chain joins TRBV29-1 to TRBJ2-1; maybe TRBD2 (5 bases). Trimming stripped 4 bases from V and 3 bases from J, with 13 bases between. The CDR3 is made up of 14 amino acids. From germline, CDR1 is SQVTM and CDR2 ANQGSEA. The CDR3 is CSVVKQTSYNEQFF. For the CDR3, the DNA is TGCAGCGTTGTAAAACAAACTAGCTACAATGAGCAGTTCTTC.

This clone turned up a few times. V and J are TRBV5-6 and TRBJ2-7; possible D gene TRBD2, 5 bases. CDR3 length: 15 amino acids. V was clipped by 1 base and J by 0 bases, with 11 bases between them. Per the germline V gene, CDR1 is SGHDT and CDR2 is YYEEEE. CDR3 residues: CASSLTGRTSYEQYF. The CDR3, as DNA: TGTGCCAGCAGCTTGACGGGAAGGACCTCCTACGAGCAGTACTTC.

This clone has just a few counts. V usage is TRBV27 and J usage is TRBJ2-3; 7 bases map to TRBD1. Germline V gene data show CDR1 as MNHEY and CDR2 as SMNVEV (reference sequence). The CDR3 has 13 amino acids. Trimming removed 6 bases from V and 2 bases from J; junction bases left unmatched: 2. Here the CDR3 DNA reads TGTGCCAGCAGGGACAGGTACACAGATACGCAGTATTTT. This sequence encodes CASRDRYTDTQYF.

CDR3 sequence reads: CASRLAGGPSYNEQFF. The CDR3 nucleotides are TGTGCCTCGAGACTAGCGGGGGGGCCATCCTACAATGAGCAGTTCTTC. The J gene is TRBJ2-1, the V gene TRBV30; 14 bases align to TRBD2. Trimming removed 7 bases from V and 1 base from J; junction bases left unmatched: 6. CDR1 is GTSNPN and CDR2 is SVGIG in the germline V gene (reference sequence). This CDR3 contains 16 residues.